Below, 27 T cell receptor beta chains from the same sample are listed, as sequenced in a study of cytomegalovirus exposure and HLA in healthy donors. PCR was performed using 60 Vbeta and 13 Jbeta primers. The repertoire was sequenced with immunoSEQ multiplex PCR; TCRdb's copy has only in-frame clones and lacks some. The data hold about 160,000 clones, with approximately 81% observed a single time. The sequenced sample was PBMCs. The receptors here all came from a woman in her thirties in good health and CMV-seropositive.

V usage is TRBV6-5 and J usage is TRBJ1-2; TRBD1 matches at 8 bases. Germline values: CDR1 MNHEY, CDR2 SVGAGI. This CDR3 region has 13 residues. Trimming removed 6 bases from V and 10 bases from J; junction bases left unmatched: 10. The CDR3 region has the DNA TGTGCCAGCAGGTCTACAGGGGGACCGTCCTACACCTTC. Translated, it gives CASRSTGGPSYTF.

A single count supports this clone. The chain joins TRBV15 to TRBJ2-3; 10 bases map to TRBD1. Germline V gene sequence: CDR1 LNHNV, CDR2 YYDKDF (reference sequence). The V segment lost 7 bases and the J segment 3 bases; nucleotides outside the gene matches: 7. The CDR3 is 15 amino acids. CDR3 coding DNA: TGTGCCACCACCCAGGGACAGGGGCAAACAGATACGCAGTATTTT. Protein sequence: CATTQGQGQTDTQYF.

The chain couples TRBV19 to TRBJ2-1; D is possibly TRBD2 (6 bases). V lost 6 bases to trimming and J lost 3 bases, with 18 bases between them. The length of the CDR3 is 16 residues. The germline V gene encodes CDR1 LNHDA and CDR2 SQIVND (reference sequence). The CDR3 loop reads CASRISRASVYNEQFF. The CDR3 coding sequence is TGTGCCAGTAGGATTAGCCGGGCTAGCGTCTACAATGAGCAGTTCTTC.

CDR3 sequence reads: CASSFPDRGRGGEQFF. CDR3 bases: TGTGCCAGCAGCTTCCCGGACAGGGGGCGAGGTGGCGAGCAGTTCTTC. The genes are TRBV7-2 and TRBJ2-1, with 11 bases that match TRBD1. V lost 3 bases, J lost 10 bases, and 11 bases stayed unmatched. The CDR3 contains 16 residues. CDR1 and CDR2 from the germline V gene are SGHTA and FQGNSA.

In its sample, this clone was seen a few times. The chain couples TRBV6-5 to TRBJ1-5; possible D gene TRBD1, 6 bases. The CDR3 is 13 residues long. Trimming shortened V by 5 bases and J by 4 bases, and 9 bases separated the two germline ends. In germline, CDR1 is MNHEY, CDR2 SVGAGI. The CDR3 region is CASSPQGNQPQHF. The CDR3 coding sequence is TGTGCCAGCAGTCCACAGGGAAATCAGCCCCAGCATTTT.

The genes are TRBV10-3 and TRBJ1-1; 8 bases line up with TRBD1. The germline V gene has CDR1 ENHRY and CDR2 SYGVKD. The V gene end was trimmed by 7 bases and the J gene end by 1 base; junction bases not matched to a gene: 5. This CDR3 has 14 residues. CDR3 loop: CAITGGQGNTEAFF. CDR3 coding DNA: TGTGCCATCACCGGAGGACAGGGGAACACTGAAGCTTTCTTT.

The chain employs TRBV19 and TRBJ2-1, with D possibly being TRBD1 (6 bases). The CDR3 totals 17 residues. Trimming took off 5 bases at V and 5 bases at J, with 22 bases between the two ends. Per germline, CDR1 LNHDA and CDR2 SQIVND (reference sequence). The CDR3: CASSSSPTSYRDNEQFF. For the CDR3, the DNA is TGTGCCAGTAGTTCAAGCCCCACGAGCTACAGGGACAATGAGCAGTTCTTC.

This clone has just a few counts. The chain has TRBV7-8 and TRBJ2-7, with D possibly being TRBD1 (6 bases). The CDR3 is 14 residues long. The germline gives CDR1 SGHVS, CDR2 FQNEAQ. With 4 bases removed from V and 3 bases from J, the gap between germline ends came to 13 bases. The CDR3 nucleotides read TGTGCCAGCAGCTACAGGGATTTCGGCTACGAGCAGTACTTC. It codes for CASSYRDFGYEQYF.

V usage is TRBV19 and J usage is TRBJ1-1; TRBD1 aligns across 8 bases. This CDR3 has 16 amino acids. The germline V gene has CDR1 LNHDA and CDR2 SQIVND (reference sequence). Losses at the gene ends were 6 bases for V and 1 base for J; bases not matched to a gene: 10. The CDR3 DNA follows: TGTGCCAGTAGGGACAGGGCCGAGTTGCGGAACACTGAAGCTTTCTTT. Translating gives CASRDRAELRNTEAFF.

The J gene is TRBJ1-4, the V gene TRBV11-3, with D uncertain. V lost 2 bases and J 1 base, leaving 11 bases between the germline ends. This CDR3 has 16 amino acids. Germline CDR1 and CDR2: SGHNT and YENEEA. The CDR3 DNA sequence: TGTGCCAGCAGCTTATCCGGTCGGAGAACTAATGAAAAACTGTTTTTT. This gives the protein CASSLSGRRTNEKLFF.

The V and J genes are TRBV2 and TRBJ2-7, with TRBD1 matching 10 bases. The trim removed 4 bases at V and 2 bases at J, leaving 5 bases unmatched. The CDR3 is made up of 15 amino acids. Germline loops: CDR1 SNHLY, CDR2 FYNNEI. The CDR3 is CASSVRTGGPYEQYF. The CDR3 DNA reads TGTGCCAGCAGTGTGAGGACAGGGGGGCCCTACGAGCAGTACTTC.

In its sample, this clone was seen a few times. V and J are TRBV9 and TRBJ2-7, with D perhaps matching TRBD2 (5 bases). This CDR3 spans 14 amino acids. V lost 0 bases, J lost 5 bases, and 12 bases lay in between. From germline, CDR1 is SGDLS and CDR2 YYNGEE. The CDR3 sequence: CASSVATTGNEQYF. CDR3 DNA sequence: TGTGCCAGCAGCGTAGCAACAACCGGGAACGAGCAGTACTTC.

This clone is a singleton in its sample. The rearrangement links TRBV11-1 to TRBJ2-7; possible D gene TRBD1, 5 bases. Per the germline V gene, CDR1 is SGHAT and CDR2 is FQDESV (reference sequence). The CDR3 runs to 13 residues. Trimming took off 5 bases at V and 2 bases at J, with 10 bases between the two ends. CDR3 bases: TGTGCCAGCAGCCCGCCAGGGCCCTACGAGCAGTACTTC. Translating gives CASSPPGPYEQYF.

The chain uses TRBV15 and TRBJ2-7; 11 positions agree with TRBD2. Unmatched junction bases numbered 9, after V lost 3 bases and J lost 5 bases. The germline V gene has CDR1 LNHNV and CDR2 YYDKDF (reference sequence). The CDR3 totals 16 residues. The CDR3 DNA reads as TGTGCCACCAGCAGGCCCATAGCGGGGGGGATACACGAGCAGTACTTC. Its translation is CATSRPIAGGIHEQYF.

The V call is TRBV27, the J call TRBJ2-3; D possibly corresponds to TRBD1 (6 bases). The V and J ends lost 3 bases and 3 bases respectively, with 13 bases between them. The CDR3 extends over 15 amino acids. The germline gives CDR1 MNHEY, CDR2 SMNVEV (reference sequence). The CDR3 DNA reads TGTGCCAGCAGTTTTCTGGACAGATCAACAGATACGCAGTATTTT. Its protein product is CASSFLDRSTDTQYF.

Remarks on this clone: A read error may account for a junction end that differs from germline. This chain links TRBV7-9 with TRBJ2-2; possible D gene TRBD1, 6 bases. The CDR3 has 12 amino acids. CDR1 is SEHNR and CDR2 is FQNEAQ in the germline V gene (reference sequence). This CDR3 is CSSSYGTGELFF. DNA of the CDR3: TGTTCCAGCAGCTATGGGACAGGGGAGCTGTTTTTT.

This clone occurred a few times. V gene TRBV5-1 combines with J gene TRBJ2-3; TRBD2 matches at 7 bases. This CDR3 spans 15 amino acids. Germline CDR1 and CDR2: SGHRS and YFSETQ. J was trimmed by 10 bases and V by 0 bases; bases with no gene match: 11. This CDR3 is CASSLEGTIIRAQYF. In DNA, the CDR3 is TGCGCCAGCAGCTTGGAAGGGACTATAATCAGGGCGCAGTATTTT.

CDR3 sequence: CSVVTGDLYNEQFF. The CDR3 DNA reads TGCAGCGTTGTCACAGGGGACCTCTACAATGAGCAGTTCTTC. The rearrangement joins TRBV29-1 to TRBJ2-1, with TRBD1 matching 7 bases. V was clipped by 4 bases and J by 3 bases; unmatched bases: 6. Germline CDR1 reads SQVTM; CDR2 reads ANQGSEA. The CDR3 sequence is 14 residues long.

Details on this clone: One junction end disagrees with the germline gene, perhaps due to a read error. V and J are TRBV7-9 and TRBJ2-7; TRBD1 matches at 8 bases. Germline CDR1 reads SEHNR; CDR2 reads FQNEAQ (reference sequence). CDR3 length equals 11 residues. CDR3: CAITSGTGSDF. In nucleotides, the CDR3 is TGTGCCATTACATCAGGGACAGGTTCGGACTTC.

The rearrangement uses TRBV2 and TRBJ2-4; a weak D match, TRBD2 (6 bases). This CDR3 is built from 12 residues. Trimming shortened V by 3 bases and J by 9 bases, and 9 bases separated the two germline ends. Germline V gene sequence: CDR1 SNHLY, CDR2 FYNNEI. CDR3 amino acids: CASSDGSGIQYF. The CDR3, as DNA: TGTGCCAGCAGTGACGGGAGTGGCATTCAGTACTTC.

The chain is built from TRBV7-2 and TRBJ2-3; TRBD2 is a possible D gene (6 bases). This CDR3 has 17 amino acids. Between the trimmed V and J ends, which lost 5 bases and 7 bases, there was a span of 25 bases. CDR1 is SGHTA, CDR2 FQGNSA, per germline. Here the CDR3 DNA reads TGTGCCAGCAGCCTACACCGGGACTCAAAAAAGACCCATACGCAGTATTTT. Translated, it gives CASSLHRDSKKTHTQYF.

DNA of the CDR3: TGTGCCAGCAGTGAACCCAGGGTTGAGCAGTTCTTC. As protein: CASSEPRVEQFF. The chain is built from TRBV6-1 and TRBJ2-1; the D gene is possibly TRBD1 (5 bases). V dropped 2 bases and J dropped 9 bases, with 8 bases sitting between them. The germline V gene encodes CDR1 MNHNS and CDR2 SASEGT. The CDR3 runs 12 residues.

This clone was seen a few times. The CDR3 spells CASSFGSFAGNTIYF. The CDR3 DNA reads TGTGCCAGCAGCTTCGGTTCTTTTGCTGGAAACACCATATATTTT. V and J are TRBV11-3 and TRBJ1-3, with unresolved D. The CDR3 sequence is 15 residues long. Germline CDR1 reads SGHNT; CDR2 reads YENEEA. V was trimmed by 3 bases and J by 2 bases, leaving 11 bases between them.

The chain carries TRBV4-3 and TRBJ2-2; 11 nucleotides agree with TRBD2. Losses at the gene ends were 4 bases for V and 4 bases for J; bases not matched to a gene: 5. The CDR3 sequence is 16 residues long. Per the germline V gene, CDR1 is LGHNA and CDR2 is YSLEER. Here the CDR3 DNA reads TGCGCCAGCAGCCTCGACCTAGCGGGGGGCACCGGGGAGCTGTTTTTT. Translation gives CASSLDLAGGTGELFF.

This chain links TRBV5-6 with TRBJ1-5; D might be TRBD1 (6 bases). CDR1 is SGHDT and CDR2 is YYEEEE in the germline V gene. V was shortened by 3 bases and J by 0 bases, with 13 bases between the two germline ends. The CDR3 runs 16 residues. CDR3 coding DNA: TGTGCCAGCAGCTCCAGGGGACAACCTAGCAATCAGCCCCAGCATTTT. Its translation is CASSSRGQPSNQPQHF.

This clone was recorded at least ten times. The same CDR3 is also encoded by other DNA sequences in this sample. The chain has TRBV7-9 and TRBJ1-2; possible D gene TRBD1, 6 bases. V was shortened by 5 bases and J by 2 bases, with 9 bases between the two germline ends. This CDR3 has 13 residues. CDR1 is SEHNR and CDR2 is FQNEAQ in the germline V gene (reference sequence). CDR3 protein: CASSRDTNYGYTF. The CDR3 region has the DNA TGTGCCAGCAGCAGGGACACCAACTATGGCTACACCTTC.

V gene TRBV7-9 combines with J gene TRBJ1-1; D not certain. Germline-derived CDR1 and CDR2 are SEHNR and FQNEAQ (reference sequence). V was pared by 1 base and J by 3 bases, with 6 bases between. The CDR3 totals 13 residues. The CDR3 sequence is CASSLGVDTEAFF. The CDR3 nucleotides read TGTGCCAGCAGCTTAGGCGTAGACACTGAAGCTTTCTTT.